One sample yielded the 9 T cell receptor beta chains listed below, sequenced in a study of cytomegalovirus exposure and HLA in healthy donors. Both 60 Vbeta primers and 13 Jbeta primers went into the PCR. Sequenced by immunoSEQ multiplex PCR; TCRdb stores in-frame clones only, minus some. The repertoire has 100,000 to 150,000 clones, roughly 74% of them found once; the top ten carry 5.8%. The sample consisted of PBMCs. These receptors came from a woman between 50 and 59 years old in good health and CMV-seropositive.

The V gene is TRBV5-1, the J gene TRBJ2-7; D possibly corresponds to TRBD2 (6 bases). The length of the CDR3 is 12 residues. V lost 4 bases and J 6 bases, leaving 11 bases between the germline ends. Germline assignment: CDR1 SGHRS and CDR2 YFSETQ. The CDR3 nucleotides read TGCGCCAGCAGCCCGGAGGGGATCGAGCAGTACTTC. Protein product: CASSPEGIEQYF. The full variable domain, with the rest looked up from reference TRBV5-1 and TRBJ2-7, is KAGVTQTPRYLIKTRGQQVTLSCSPISGHRSVSWYQQTPGQGLQFLFEYFSETQRNKGNFPGRFSGRQFSNSRSEMNVSTLELGDSALYLCASSPEGIEQYFGPGTRLTVT.

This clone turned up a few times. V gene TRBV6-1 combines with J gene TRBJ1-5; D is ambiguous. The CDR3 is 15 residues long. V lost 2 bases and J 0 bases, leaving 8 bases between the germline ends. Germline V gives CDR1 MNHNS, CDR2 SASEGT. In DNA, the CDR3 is TGTGCCAGCAGTGAAACGACTTATAGCAATCAGCCCCAGCATTTT. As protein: CASSETTYSNQPQHF.

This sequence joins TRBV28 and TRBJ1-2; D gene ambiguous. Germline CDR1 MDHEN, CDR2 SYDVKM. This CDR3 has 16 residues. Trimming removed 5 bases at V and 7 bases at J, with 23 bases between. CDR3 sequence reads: CASSPRHGKRLGGYTF. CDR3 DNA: TGTGCCAGCAGTCCTCGACACGGGAAGCGCCTGGGTGGCTACACCTTC.

This CDR3 reads CASSLQRSYEQYF. The CDR3 DNA reads as TGTGCCAGCAGCTTGCAGCGCTCCTACGAGCAGTACTTC. The V call is TRBV5-6, the J call TRBJ2-7; D is undetermined. With 1 base removed from V and 0 bases from J, the gap between germline ends came to 5 bases. In germline, CDR1 is SGHDT, CDR2 YYEEEE. CDR3 length: 13 residues.

The CDR3: CASSFTRSGANVLTF. The CDR3 nucleotides read TGTGCCAGCAGCTTCACGCGCTCTGGGGCCAACGTCCTGACTTTC. J is TRBJ2-6 and V is TRBV11-2; no definite D call. CDR1 and CDR2 (germline): SGHAT, FQNNGV. Trimming took 3 bases from V and 0 from J, leaving 6 bases between them. This CDR3 is 15 amino acids long.

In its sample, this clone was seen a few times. The CDR3 bases are TGTGCCAGCAGCTTAGGGGTCGGGCAGGTAAATGAAAAACTGTTTTTT. Amino acids: CASSLGVGQVNEKLFF. The gene calls are TRBV5-4 and TRBJ1-4; possibly TRBD1 for D (5 bases). The germline CDR1 and CDR2 sequences are SGHNT and YYREEE (reference sequence). The CDR3 length is 16 residues. The ends were cut back, 2 bases at V and 5 bases at J, with 16 bases in the middle.

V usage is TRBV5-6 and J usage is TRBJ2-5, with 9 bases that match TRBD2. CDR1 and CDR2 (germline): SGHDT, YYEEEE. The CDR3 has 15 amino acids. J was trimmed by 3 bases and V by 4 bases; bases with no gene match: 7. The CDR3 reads CASSPQGGGEETQYF. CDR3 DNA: TGTGCCAGCAGCCCCCAGGGCGGGGGGGAAGAGACCCAGTACTTC.

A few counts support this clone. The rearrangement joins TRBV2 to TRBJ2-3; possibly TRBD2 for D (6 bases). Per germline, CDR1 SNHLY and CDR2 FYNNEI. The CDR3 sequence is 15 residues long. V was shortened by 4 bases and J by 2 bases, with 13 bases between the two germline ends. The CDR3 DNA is TGTGCCAGCAGTGCGGGACTCCTTCCCACAGATACGCAGTATTTT. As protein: CASSAGLLPTDTQYF.

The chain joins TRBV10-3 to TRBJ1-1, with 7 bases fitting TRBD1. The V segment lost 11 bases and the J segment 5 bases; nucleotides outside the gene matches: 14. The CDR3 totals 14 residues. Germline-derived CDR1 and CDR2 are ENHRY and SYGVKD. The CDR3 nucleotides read TGTGCCTCCATACCGGGGGACAGTATTACTGAAGCTTTCTTT. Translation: CASIPGDSITEAFF.